The source of this TCR beta chain is a study of vaccination and CD4 T cells after COVID-19. Study as a whole: Post-COVID sampling occurred a median 101 days after diagnosis (range 35 to 161). Blood was drawn a median around 73 days post second dose, range 14 to 241.

Germline CDR1 DFQATT, CDR2 SNEGSKA (reference sequence). With 5 bases removed from V and 2 bases from J, the gap between germline ends came to 15 bases. The CDR3 has 14 amino acids. As concerns this clonotype: Its antigen is unknown.

Stated treatment: roughly 11-day PBMC culture with coronavirus spike peptide pools or control peptides (ViraFEST assay). Each well held a few million PBMCs in IL-2 (about 9.5 IU/ml) medium with roughly 9.7 ug/ml peptide pools. Scientists ran DNA taken from cultured CD4+ T cells through the Oncomine TCR Beta short-read assay for sequencing. Each CDR3 protein is one row after TCRdb ran MiXCR on the PCR reads. The table lists about 16,000 distinct CDR3 sequences, about 53% of them singletons, with more than 3% in the top ten. The chain uses TRBV20-1 and TRBJ1-2, with D tentatively TRBD1 (6 bases). The receptor was derived from a human donor who had recovered from COVID-19. Material: CD4+ T cells from blood, cultured in vitro, obtained before SARS-CoV-2 vaccination. CDR3 loop: CSAGGGGANYGYTF. For the CDR3, the DNA is TGCAGTGCTGGCGGGGGGGGGGCAAACTATGGCTACACCTTC.